The rows below give T cell receptor beta chains drawn from one sample of a study of T-cell reconstitution after alpha-beta-depleted transplantation in children. Each CDR3 protein is one row after TCRdb ran MiXCR on the PCR reads. The data show hundreds of thousands of distinct CDR3 sequences, about 11% seen once. The input for sequencing was PBMCs from the stem cell graft donor, taken from the stem cell graft. The receptors originated from a human donor who donated a stem cell graft to a child with acute myeloid leukemia. CDR3s include the opening cysteine and the closing phenylalanine or tryptophan. The D gene is left open where the match is weak. Clone sizes are given selectively: once, few, many, or a class where the clone is expanded.

d_call clone_size j_call v_call cdr3_aa cdr3_nt
TRBD2 - TRBJ2-1 TRBV6-2/TRBV6-3 CASSYAPPGAGVYNEQFF TGTGCCAGCAGTTACGCACCCCCCGGGGCGGGAGTCTACAATGAGCAGTTCTTC
TRBD2 - TRBJ2-1 TRBV15 CATSWRSGEHNEQFF TGTGCCACCAGCTGGCGTAGCGGGGAACACAATGAGCAGTTCTTC
TRBD1 - TRBJ1-1 TRBV5-1 CASSSGTVKTDCFF TGCGCCAGCAGCTCAGGGACAGTGAAAACCGATTGTTTCTTT
TRBD1 many TRBJ1-1 TRBV12-3/TRBV12-4 CASSLRGQMTEAFF TGTGCCAGCAGTTTAAGGGGACAGATGACTGAAGCTTTCTTT
TRBD1 many TRBJ1-1 TRBV20-1 CSALGTGYIEAFF TGCAGTGCTCTCGGGACAGGGTATATTGAAGCTTTCTTT
TRBD1 - TRBJ1-4 TRBV7-9 CASSGTGTANEKLFF TGTGCCAGCAGCGGTACCGGGACAGCAAATGAAAAACTGTTTTTT
- many TRBJ2-2 TRBV5-1 CASSQGNTGELFF TGTGCCAGCAGCCAAGGGAACACCGGGGAGCTGTTTTTT
TRBD2 many TRBJ2-1 TRBV28 CASSLSRLAVNNEQFF TGTGCCAGCAGTTTATCGAGGCTAGCGGTTAACAATGAGCAGTTCTTC
- many TRBJ2-1 TRBV7-3 CASSLTAALSYNEQFF TGTGCCAGCAGCCTAACAGCGGCGCTATCCTACAATGAGCAGTTCTTC
- many TRBJ2-6 TRBV4-3 CASSQVPSASGANVLTF TGCGCCAGCAGCCAAGTTCCTAGCGCCTCTGGGGCCAACGTCCTGACTTTC
- few TRBJ2-7 TRBV5-1 CASNSGGRGEQYF TGCGCCAGCAATTCCGGGGGCAGAGGCGAGCAGTACTTC
- - TRBJ2-4 TRBV11-2 CATLPERGLYVAKNIQYF TGTGCCACCCTCCCAGAGCGCGGGCTATATGTAGCCAAAAACATTCAGTACTTC
- many TRBJ1-1 TRBV29-1 CSVDSFMSTEAFF TGCAGCGTTGACAGCTTTATGAGCACTGAAGCTTTCTTT
- - TRBJ2-7 TRBV10-3 CAISVMVLSYEQYF TGTGCCATCAGTGTCATGGTTCTCTCCTACGAGCAGTACTTC
- once TRBJ2-7 TRBV20-1 CCARDSWDGSYEQYF TGCTGTGCTAGAGATTCGTGGGACGGGTCCTACGAGCAGTACTTC
- few TRBJ2-3 TRBV4-2 CASSQGLGRITDTQYF TGTGCCAGCAGCCAGGGCCTAGGCAGGATCACAGATACGCAGTATTTT
TRBD2 many TRBJ2-1 TRBV7-2 CASSLAETSAEQFF TGTGCCAGCAGCTTAGCGGAGACTAGCGCCGAGCAGTTCTTC
- - TRBJ2-7 TRBV28 CATTSGRNYEQYF TGTGCCACCACTTCGGGCAGGAACTACGAGCAGTACTTC
- few TRBJ1-1 TRBV29-1 CSVASDRLNTEAFF TGCAGCGTTGCCTCGGACAGACTGAACACTGAAGCTTTCTTT
- - TRBJ2-2 TRBV7-3 CASSLITGVNTGELFF TGTGCCAGCAGCTTAATCACTGGGGTTAACACCGGGGAGCTGTTTTTT
TRBD2 few TRBJ2-5 TRBV12-3/TRBV12-4 CASSLAASGEETQYF TGTGCCAGCAGTTTAGCGGCTAGCGGAGAAGAGACCCAGTACTTC
TRBD1 few TRBJ1-6 TRBV5-1 CASSSTGVYNSPLHF TGCGCCAGCAGCTCAACAGGGGTATATAATTCACCCCTCCACTTT
- - TRBJ2-7 TRBV20-1 CSARDPRVAVLNSYEQYF TGCAGTGCTAGAGATCCCCGAGTAGCGGTACTAAACTCCTACGAGCAGTACTTC
- - TRBJ2-3 TRBV6-2/TRBV6-3 CASTSRADTQYF TGTGCCAGCACGTCCAGGGCAGATACGCAGTATTTT
TRBD2 - TRBJ2-1 TRBV6-2/TRBV6-3 CASSYSTASGRGNEQFF TGTGCCAGCAGTTACTCGACGGCTAGCGGGAGAGGCAATGAGCAGTTCTTC
- many TRBJ1-2 TRBV7-2 CASSLGGQINYGYTF TGTGCCAGCAGCCTAGGAGGGCAAATTAACTATGGCTACACCTTC
- - TRBJ2-4 TRBV20-1 CRAPGQGVRLAKNIQYF TGCCGTGCCCCCGGGCAGGGAGTAAGACTAGCCAAAAACATTCAGTACTTC
TRBD1 many TRBJ1-2 TRBV20-1 CSATGTGFYGYTF TGCAGTGCTACCGGGACAGGGTTCTATGGCTACACCTTC
- few TRBJ1-2 TRBV12-3/TRBV12-4 CASSLRRGYYGYTF TGTGCCAGCAGTTTACGTCGGGGCTACTATGGCTACACCTTC
- few TRBJ2-2 TRBV2 CASNVLVHTGELFF TGTGCCAGCAACGTACTAGTACACACCGGGGAGCTGTTTTTT
TRBD2 - TRBJ2-7 TRBV7-8 CASSFREGGSEQYF TGTGCCAGCAGCTTCCGGGAAGGCGGGAGCGAGCAGTACTTC
- - TRBJ1-5 TRBV28 CASRFASQPQHF TGTGCCAGCCGGTTTGCAAGCCAGCCCCAGCATTTT
- few TRBJ2-7 TRBV20-1 CSASVGRGYEQYF TGCAGTGCTAGTGTTGGCAGGGGCTACGAGCAGTACTTC
- - TRBJ1-2 TRBV28 CATQIGAYGYTF TGTGCCACCCAGATAGGGGCTTATGGCTACACCTTC
- - TRBJ1-4 TRBV7-9 CASSPRTLEGLFF TGTGCCAGCAGCCCCCGGACCTTGGAGGGACTGTTTTTT
- many TRBJ2-4 TRBV20-1 CSARDRGATNIQYF TGCAGTGCTAGAGATCGGGGGGCCACGAACATTCAGTACTTC
TRBD2 few TRBJ2-2 TRBV7-3 CASSVRTSDPGELFF TGTGCCAGCAGCGTACGGACTAGCGATCCCGGGGAGCTGTTTTTT
TRBD2 few TRBJ2-7 TRBV7-2 CASASRAGALEQYF TGTGCCAGTGCCTCTAGGGCGGGAGCTCTCGAGCAGTACTTC
- few TRBJ2-7 TRBV7-3 CASSLGTGLDSYEQYF TGTGCCAGCAGCCTGGGGACTGGCCTCGACTCCTACGAGCAGTACTTC
- - TRBJ2-7 TRBV6-2/TRBV6-3 CASSFERDEQYF TGTGCCAGCAGTTTTGAAAGAGACGAGCAGTACTTC
- few TRBJ1-1 TRBV20-1 CSARQGMNTEAFF TGCAGTGCTAGACAGGGCATGAACACTGAAGCTTTCTTT
- few TRBJ1-2 TRBV27 CASSLWGRGYGYTF TGTGCCAGCAGTTTATGGGGTAGGGGCTATGGCTACACCTTC
TRBD2 - TRBJ2-1 TRBV5-1 CASSLAGVAGREQFF TGCGCCAGCAGCTTGGCCGGGGTAGCGGGAAGGGAGCAGTTCTTC
- many TRBJ2-6 TRBV4-3 CASSQELSGTGRANVLTF TGCGCCAGCAGCCAGGAATTATCGGGCACTGGGAGGGCCAACGTCCTGACTTTC
- many TRBJ2-1 TRBV7-9 CASRPEGWDEQFF TGTGCCAGCAGACCCGAGGGGTGGGATGAGCAGTTCTTC
- many TRBJ2-2 TRBV12-3/TRBV12-4 CASSFGGTNTGELFF TGTGCCAGCAGTTTCGGAGGGACGAACACCGGGGAGCTGTTTTTT
- - TRBJ1-2 TRBV15 CATSREPRSGGYTF TGTGCCACCAGCAGAGAACCCCGGTCGGGCGGCTACACCTTC
TRBD2 - TRBJ2-1 TRBV20-1 CSATGLADNEQFF TGCAGTGCCACGGGACTAGCGGACAATGAGCAGTTCTTC
- many TRBJ1-5 TRBV20-1 CSAKRISSNQPQHF TGCAGTGCTAAAAGGATCTCTAGCAATCAGCCCCAGCATTTT
TRBD1 few TRBJ2-7 TRBV7-9 CASSQKGTANEQYF TGTGCCAGCAGCCAAAAGGGGACAGCGAACGAGCAGTACTTC
TRBD2 - TRBJ2-4 TRBV5-1 CASSPDFRSGALAKNIQYF TGCGCCAGCAGCCCCGACTTTAGAAGCGGGGCACTAGCCAAAAACATTCAGTACTTC
- many TRBJ2-2 TRBV9 CASSPSQGTGELFF TGTGCCAGCAGCCCGAGTCAGGGTACCGGGGAGCTGTTTTTT
TRBD1 few TRBJ1-2 TRBV28 CASILTGGNYGYTF TGTGCCAGCATCCTGACAGGGGGTAACTATGGCTACACCTTC
TRBD2 few TRBJ2-3 TRBV6-5 CASSFSLAGGPDTQYF TGTGCCAGCAGTTTTTCCCTAGCGGGAGGGCCAGATACGCAGTATTTT
- - TRBJ2-7 TRBV20-1 CSARGQYEQYF TGCAGTGCTAGAGGTCAATACGAGCAGTACTTC
- many TRBJ2-3 TRBV5-1 CASSPRGGTNTQYF TGCGCCAGCAGCCCACGTGGGGGTACAAATACGCAGTATTTT
TRBD2 once TRBJ2-7 TRBV7-7 CASSPLSSGSNEQYF TGTGCTAGCAGCCCTCTTTCGAGCGGGAGCAATGAGCAGTACTTC
- few TRBJ1-1 TRBV20-1 CSARVAGQGTSEAFF TGCAGTGCTAGGGTGGCGGGGCAGGGGACTTCCGAAGCTTTCTTT
- few TRBJ2-1 TRBV5-1 CASSGSVHNEQFF TGCGCCAGCAGCGGTAGCGTGCACAATGAGCAGTTCTTC